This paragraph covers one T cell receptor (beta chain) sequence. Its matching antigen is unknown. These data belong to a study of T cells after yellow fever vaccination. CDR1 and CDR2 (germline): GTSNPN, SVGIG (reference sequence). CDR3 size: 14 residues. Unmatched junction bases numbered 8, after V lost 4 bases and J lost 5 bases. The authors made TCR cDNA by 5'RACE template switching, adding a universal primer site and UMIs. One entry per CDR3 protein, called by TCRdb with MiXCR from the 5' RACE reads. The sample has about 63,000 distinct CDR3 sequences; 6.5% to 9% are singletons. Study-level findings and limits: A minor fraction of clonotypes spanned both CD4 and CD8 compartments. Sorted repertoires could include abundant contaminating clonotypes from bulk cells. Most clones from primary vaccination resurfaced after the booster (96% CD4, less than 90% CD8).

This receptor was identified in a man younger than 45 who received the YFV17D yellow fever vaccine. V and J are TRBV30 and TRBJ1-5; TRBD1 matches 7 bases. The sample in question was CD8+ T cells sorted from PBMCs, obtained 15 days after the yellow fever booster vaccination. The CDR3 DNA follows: TGTGCCTGGACGCTTGAGGGGGCTGATCAGCCCCAGCATTTT. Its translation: CAWTLEGADQPQHF.